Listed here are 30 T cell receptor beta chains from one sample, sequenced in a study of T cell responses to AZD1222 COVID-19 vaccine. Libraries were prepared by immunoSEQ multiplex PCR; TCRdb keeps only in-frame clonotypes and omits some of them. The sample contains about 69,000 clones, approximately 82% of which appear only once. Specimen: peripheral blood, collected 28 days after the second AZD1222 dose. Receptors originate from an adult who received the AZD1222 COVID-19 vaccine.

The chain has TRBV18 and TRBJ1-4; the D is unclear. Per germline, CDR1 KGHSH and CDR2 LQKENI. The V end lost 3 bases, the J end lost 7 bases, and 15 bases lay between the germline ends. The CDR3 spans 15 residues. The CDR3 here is CASSPDDTPGEKLFF. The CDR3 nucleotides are TGTGCCAGCTCACCGGACGACACTCCAGGTGAAAAACTGTTTTTT. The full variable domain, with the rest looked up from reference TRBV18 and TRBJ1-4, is NAGVMQNPRHLVRRRGQEARLRCSPMKGHSHVYWYRQLPEEGLKFMVYLQKENIIDESGMPKERFSAEFPKEGPSILRIQQVVRGDSAAYFCASSPDDTPGEKLFFGSGTQLSVL.

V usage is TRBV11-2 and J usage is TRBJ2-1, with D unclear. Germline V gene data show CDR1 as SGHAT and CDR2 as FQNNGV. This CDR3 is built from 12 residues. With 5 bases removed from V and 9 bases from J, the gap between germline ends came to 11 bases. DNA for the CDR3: TGTGCCAGCAGCCGCGTCCGGAGTGAGCAGTTCTTC. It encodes CASSRVRSEQFF.

CDR3 sequence reads: CASSFQPTGGLDTQYF. As DNA, the CDR3 is TGCGCCAGCAGCTTCCAACCGACAGGGGGCCTCGATACGCAGTATTTT. This sequence joins TRBV5-1 and TRBJ2-3; 10 positions agree with TRBD1. J was trimmed by 6 bases and V by 2 bases; bases with no gene match: 9. The CDR3 extends over 16 amino acids. Germline CDR1 reads SGHRS; CDR2 reads YFSETQ.

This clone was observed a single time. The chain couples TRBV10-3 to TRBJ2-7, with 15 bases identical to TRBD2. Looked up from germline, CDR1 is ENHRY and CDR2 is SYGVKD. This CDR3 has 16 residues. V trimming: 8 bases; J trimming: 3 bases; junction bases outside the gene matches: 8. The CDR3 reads CAIAGLAGGVGYEQYF. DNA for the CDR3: TGTGCCATCGCGGGACTAGCGGGAGGAGTTGGCTACGAGCAGTACTTC.

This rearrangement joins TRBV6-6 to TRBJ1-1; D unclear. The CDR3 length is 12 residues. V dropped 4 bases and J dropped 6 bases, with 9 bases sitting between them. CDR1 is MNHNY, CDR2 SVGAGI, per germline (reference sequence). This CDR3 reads CASSSSAPEAFF. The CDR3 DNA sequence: TGTGCCAGCAGTTCCAGTGCCCCTGAAGCTTTCTTT.

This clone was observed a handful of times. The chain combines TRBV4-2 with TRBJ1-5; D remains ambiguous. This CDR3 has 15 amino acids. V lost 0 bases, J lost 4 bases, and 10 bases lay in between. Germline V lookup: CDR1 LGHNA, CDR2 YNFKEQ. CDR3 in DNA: TGTGCCAGCAGCCAAGATCGGCCAAAGAATCAGCCCCAGCATTTT. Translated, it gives CASSQDRPKNQPQHF.

As DNA, the CDR3 is TGTGCCAGCAGCGTAGAATCCGGTGTGAGGGGGGAGACCCAGTACTTC. Protein sequence: CASSVESGVRGETQYF. The gene calls are TRBV9 and TRBJ2-5; possibly TRBD1 for D (6 bases). The V gene's germline CDR1 is SGDLS and CDR2 YYNGEE. The germline V and J ends were trimmed by 0 bases and 5 bases, with 17 bases remaining between them. The CDR3 totals 16 residues.

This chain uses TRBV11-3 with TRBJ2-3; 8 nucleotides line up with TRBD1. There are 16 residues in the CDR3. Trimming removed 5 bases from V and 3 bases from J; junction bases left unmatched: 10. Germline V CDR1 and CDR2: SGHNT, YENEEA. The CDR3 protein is CASSPLWTGTTDTQYF. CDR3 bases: TGTGCCAGCAGCCCATTATGGACAGGGACGACAGATACGCAGTATTTT.

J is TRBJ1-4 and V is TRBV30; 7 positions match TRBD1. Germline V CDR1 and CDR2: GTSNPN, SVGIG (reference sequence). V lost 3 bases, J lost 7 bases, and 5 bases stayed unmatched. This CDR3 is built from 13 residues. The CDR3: CAWRTGEVEKLFF. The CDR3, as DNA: TGTGCCTGGAGAACAGGGGAGGTTGAAAAACTGTTTTTT.

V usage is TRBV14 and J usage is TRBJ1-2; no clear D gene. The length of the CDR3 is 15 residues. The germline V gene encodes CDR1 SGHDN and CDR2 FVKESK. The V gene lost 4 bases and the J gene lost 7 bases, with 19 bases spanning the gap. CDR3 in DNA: TGTGCCAGCAGCCCAAGATATCGGCGACGAGTTGGCTACACCTTC. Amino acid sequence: CASSPRYRRRVGYTF.

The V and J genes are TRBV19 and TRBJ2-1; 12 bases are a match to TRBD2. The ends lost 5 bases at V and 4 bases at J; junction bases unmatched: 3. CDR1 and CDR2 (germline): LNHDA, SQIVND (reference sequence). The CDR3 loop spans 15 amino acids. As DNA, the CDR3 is TGTGCCAGTAGTCGACTAGCGGGGGATTACAATGAGCAGTTCTTC. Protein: CASSRLAGDYNEQFF.

The CDR3 reads CASSLVPRQGSTNYGYTF. The CDR3 region has the DNA TGTGCCAGCAGCTTAGTGCCCCGACAGGGGTCAACTAACTATGGCTACACCTTC. The chain joins TRBV11-3 to TRBJ1-2; 8 nucleotides agree with TRBD1. V shed 1 base and J 0 bases; nucleotides not matched to a gene: 10. The length of the CDR3 is 18 residues. Germline V CDR1 and CDR2: SGHNT, YENEEA.

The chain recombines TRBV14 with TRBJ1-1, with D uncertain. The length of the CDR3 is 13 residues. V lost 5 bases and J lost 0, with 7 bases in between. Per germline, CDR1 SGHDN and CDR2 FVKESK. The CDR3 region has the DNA TGTGCCAGCAGCAGAAACGTGAACACTGAAGCTTTCTTT. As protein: CASSRNVNTEAFF.

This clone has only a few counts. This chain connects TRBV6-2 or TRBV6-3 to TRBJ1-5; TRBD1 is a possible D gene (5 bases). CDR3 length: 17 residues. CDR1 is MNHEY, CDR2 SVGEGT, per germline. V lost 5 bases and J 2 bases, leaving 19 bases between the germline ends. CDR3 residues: CASSPDTLRVGNQPQHF. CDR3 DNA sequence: TGTGCCAGCAGTCCGGACACCCTACGGGTAGGCAATCAGCCCCAGCATTTT.

CDR3 in amino acids: CASSMGPAGELFF. Here the CDR3 DNA reads TGTGCCAGCAGTATGGGACCGGCCGGGGAGCTGTTTTTT. The chain couples TRBV25-1 to TRBJ2-2, with D perhaps TRBD1 or TRBD2 (5 bases each). The CDR3 runs to 13 residues. V was cut by 5 bases and J by 6 bases, with 10 bases left in between. Germline CDR1 and CDR2: MGHDK and SYGVNS. Full variable domain (remainder filled in from reference TRBV25-1 and TRBJ2-2): EADIYQTPRYLVIGTGKKITLECSQTMGHDKMYWYQQDPGMELHLIHYSYGVNSTEKGDLSSESTVSRIRTEHFPLTLESARPSHTSQYLCASSMGPAGELFFGEGSRLTVL.

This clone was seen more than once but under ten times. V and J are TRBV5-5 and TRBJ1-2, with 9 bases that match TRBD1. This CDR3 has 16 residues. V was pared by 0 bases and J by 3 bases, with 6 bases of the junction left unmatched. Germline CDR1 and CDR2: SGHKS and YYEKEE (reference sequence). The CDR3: CASSLAQQGAYYGYTF. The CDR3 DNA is TGTGCCAGCAGCTTGGCCCAACAGGGGGCTTACTATGGCTACACCTTC.

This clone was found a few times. DNA of the CDR3: TGTGCCAGCAGTTCCCCCATTCGGGTCGGGCGGGACCCCCCGGATACGCAGTATTTT. Its protein is CASSSPIRVGRDPPDTQYF. The chain links TRBV27 to TRBJ2-3; D possibly corresponds to TRBD2 (6 bases). Per the germline V gene, CDR1 is MNHEY and CDR2 is SMNVEV (reference sequence). The V and J ends lost 4 bases and 6 bases respectively, with 29 bases between them. The CDR3 is made up of 19 amino acids.

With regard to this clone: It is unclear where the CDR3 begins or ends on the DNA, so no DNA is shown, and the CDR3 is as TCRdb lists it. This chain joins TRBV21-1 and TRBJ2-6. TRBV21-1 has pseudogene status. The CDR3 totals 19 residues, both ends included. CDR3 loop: CASSKVGRGTRSGANVLTF.

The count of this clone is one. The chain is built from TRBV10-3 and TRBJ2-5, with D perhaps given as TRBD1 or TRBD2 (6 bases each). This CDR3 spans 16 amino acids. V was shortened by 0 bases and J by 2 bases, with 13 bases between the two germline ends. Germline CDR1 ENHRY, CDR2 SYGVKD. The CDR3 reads CAISESGGPGQETQYF. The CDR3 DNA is TGTGCCATCAGTGAGTCTGGGGGGCCGGGACAAGAGACCCAGTACTTC.

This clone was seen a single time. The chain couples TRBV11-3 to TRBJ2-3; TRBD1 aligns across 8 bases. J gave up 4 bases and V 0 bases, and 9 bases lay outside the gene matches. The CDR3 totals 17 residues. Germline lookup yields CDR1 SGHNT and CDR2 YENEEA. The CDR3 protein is CASSLEDRVRWADTQYF. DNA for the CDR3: TGTGCCAGCAGCTTAGAGGACAGGGTGAGGTGGGCAGATACGCAGTATTTT.

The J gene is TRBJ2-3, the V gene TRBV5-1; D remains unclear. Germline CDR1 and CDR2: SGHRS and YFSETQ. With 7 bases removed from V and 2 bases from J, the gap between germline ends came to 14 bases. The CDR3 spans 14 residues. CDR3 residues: CASARSTYTDTQYF. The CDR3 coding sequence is TGCGCCAGCGCGAGAAGTACCTACACAGATACGCAGTATTTT.

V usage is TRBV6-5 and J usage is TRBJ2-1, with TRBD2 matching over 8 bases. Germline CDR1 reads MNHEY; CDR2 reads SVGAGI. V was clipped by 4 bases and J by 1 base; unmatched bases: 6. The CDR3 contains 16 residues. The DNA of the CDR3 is TGTGCCAGCAGTTCCGCTCTAGCGGGTTCCTACAATGAGCAGTTCTTC. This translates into CASSSALAGSYNEQFF.

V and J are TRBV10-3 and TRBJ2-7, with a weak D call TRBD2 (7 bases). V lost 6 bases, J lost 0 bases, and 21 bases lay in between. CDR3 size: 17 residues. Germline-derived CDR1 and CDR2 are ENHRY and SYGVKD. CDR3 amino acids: CAISPGDGGGSSYEQYF. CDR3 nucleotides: TGTGCCATCAGCCCCGGAGACGGCGGGGGCAGCTCCTACGAGCAGTACTTC.

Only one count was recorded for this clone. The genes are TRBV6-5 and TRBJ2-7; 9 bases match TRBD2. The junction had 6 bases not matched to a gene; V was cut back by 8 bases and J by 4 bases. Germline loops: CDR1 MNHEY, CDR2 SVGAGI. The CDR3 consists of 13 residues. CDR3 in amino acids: CASLSGGVYEQYF. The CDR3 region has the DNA TGTGCCAGCCTTAGCGGGGGCGTTTACGAGCAGTACTTC.

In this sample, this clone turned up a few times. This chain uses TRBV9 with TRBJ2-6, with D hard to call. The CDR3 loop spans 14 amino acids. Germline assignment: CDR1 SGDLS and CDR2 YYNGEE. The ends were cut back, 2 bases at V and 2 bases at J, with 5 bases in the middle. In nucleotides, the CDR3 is TGTGCCAGCAGCGTCGAAGCTGGGGCCAACGTCCTGACTTTC. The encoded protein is CASSVEAGANVLTF. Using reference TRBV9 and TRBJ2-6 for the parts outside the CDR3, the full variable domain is DSGVTQTPKHLITATGQRVTLRCSPRSGDLSVYWYQQSLDQGLQFLIQYYNGEERAKGNILERFSAQQFPDLHSELNLSSLELGDSALYFCASSVEAGANVLTFGAGSRLTVL.

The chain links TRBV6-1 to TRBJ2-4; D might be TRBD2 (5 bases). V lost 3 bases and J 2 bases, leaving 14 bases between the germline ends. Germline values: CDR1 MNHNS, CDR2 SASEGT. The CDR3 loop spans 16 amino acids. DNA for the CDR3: TGTGCCAGCAGTGAGAGGGTACAGAGGACCAAAAACATTCAGTACTTC. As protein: CASSERVQRTKNIQYF.

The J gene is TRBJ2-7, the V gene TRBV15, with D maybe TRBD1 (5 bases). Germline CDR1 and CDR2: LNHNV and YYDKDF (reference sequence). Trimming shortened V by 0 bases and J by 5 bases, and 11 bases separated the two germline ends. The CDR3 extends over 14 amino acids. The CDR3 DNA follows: TGTGCCACCAGCAGAGATTCTAGGGGCCACGAGCAGTACTTC. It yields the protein CATSRDSRGHEQYF.

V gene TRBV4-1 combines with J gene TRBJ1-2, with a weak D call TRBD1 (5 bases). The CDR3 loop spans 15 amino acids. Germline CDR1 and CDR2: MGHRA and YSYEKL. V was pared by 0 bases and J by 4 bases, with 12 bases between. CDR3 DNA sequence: TGCGCCAGCAGCCAAGATCGGGGGGGAACCTATGGCTACACCTTC. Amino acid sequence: CASSQDRGGTYGYTF.

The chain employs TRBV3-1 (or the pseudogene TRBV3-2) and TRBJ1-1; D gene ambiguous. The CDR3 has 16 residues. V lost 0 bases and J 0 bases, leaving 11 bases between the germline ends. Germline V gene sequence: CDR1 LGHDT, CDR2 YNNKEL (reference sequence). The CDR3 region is CASSQDISLLNTEAFF. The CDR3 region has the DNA TGTGCCAGCAGCCAAGATATTTCCCTCCTGAACACTGAAGCTTTCTTT.

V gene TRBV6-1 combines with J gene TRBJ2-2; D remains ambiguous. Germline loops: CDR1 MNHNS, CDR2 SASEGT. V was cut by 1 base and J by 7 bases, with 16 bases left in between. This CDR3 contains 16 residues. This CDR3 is CASSEGSWGLDGELFF. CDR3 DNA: TGTGCCAGCAGTGAAGGGTCGTGGGGTCTTGACGGGGAGCTGTTTTTT.